This is a list of T cell receptor beta chains from one sample in a study of early T cells in non-severe SARS-CoV-2 infection. MiXCR, applied by TCRdb to the 5' RACE reads, yields one record per CDR3 protein. Here the sample spans 50,000 to 60,000 distinct CDR3 sequences, roughly 8.4% being singletons. Sequencing was performed on whole blood. All receptors derive from an adult who was a healthcare worker with PCR-confirmed SARS-CoV-2 infection or an uninfected control (not recorded which). CDR3s include the opening cysteine and the closing phenylalanine or tryptophan. Fields, in order: CDR3 protein, CDR3 DNA, clone size, V gene, D gene, J gene. A D gene is named only where the DNA matches it firmly. The size entry is marked missing in some rows and otherwise reads once, few, many or a size class.

CASRTGNSATNEKLFF TGTGCCAGCAGGACGGGGAACTCTGCAACTAATGAAAAACTGTTTTTT . TRBV12-3/TRBV12-4 . TRBJ1-4
CASSYSIGTRTNEKLFF TGTGCCAGCAGTTACTCGATTGGGACACGGACAAATGAAAAACTGTTTTTT few TRBV6-6 . TRBJ1-4
CASSEVAGGPEDTQYF TGTGCCAGCAGTGAGGTAGCGGGAGGGCCAGAAGATACGCAGTATTTT many TRBV6-1 TRBD2 TRBJ2-3
CASSPSQGDGYTF TGTGCCAGCTCACCTTCCCAGGGCGATGGCTACACCTTC . TRBV18 . TRBJ1-2
CASSVAFSYNEQFF TGTGCCAGCAGCGTAGCGTTTTCCTACAATGAGCAGTTCTTC many TRBV7-6 . TRBJ2-1
CASSRGQEEAFF TGTGCCAGCAGCCGTGGACAGGAGGAAGCTTTCTTT few TRBV7-9 TRBD1 TRBJ1-1
CASSGTSGSLSGEQFF TGTGCCAGCTCCGGGACTAGCGGGAGTTTGAGTGGTGAGCAGTTCTTC many TRBV18 TRBD2 TRBJ2-1
CASTLGEGSTDTQYF TGTGCCAGCACTTTGGGGGAGGGTAGCACAGATACGCAGTATTTT . TRBV7-2 TRBD2 TRBJ2-3
CAWSVALGYGYTF TGTGCCTGGAGTGTAGCGCTTGGCTATGGCTACACCTTC . TRBV30 . TRBJ1-2
CASSYSRLAVNTGELFF TGTGCCAGCAGTTACTCCCGACTAGCGGTGAACACCGGGGAGCTGTTTTTT many TRBV6-5 TRBD2 TRBJ2-2
CASKVLAGGTYNEQFF TGTGCCAGCAAGGTCCTAGCGGGAGGAACCTACAATGAGCAGTTCTTC many TRBV27 TRBD2 TRBJ2-1
CASSTSGIPGDTQYF TGTGCCAGCTCGACTAGCGGGATCCCGGGGGATACGCAGTATTTT . TRBV2 TRBD2 TRBJ2-3
CASSPPSGSAYNEQFF TGTGCCAGCAGCCCCCCTAGCGGGAGCGCCTACAATGAGCAGTTCTTC . TRBV7-9 TRBD2 TRBJ2-1
CASSPSLADTDTQFF TGTGCCAGCTCACCATCCCTAGCGGACACAGATACGCAGTTTTTT . TRBV18 TRBD2 TRBJ2-3
CASSSGLAYNEQFF TGTGCCAGCAGCTCCGGACTCGCCTACAATGAGCAGTTCTTC few TRBV12-3/TRBV12-4 . TRBJ2-1
CASTRGRQPQHF TGCGCCAGCACTAGGGGCAGGCAGCCCCAGCATTTT . TRBV10-2 . TRBJ1-5
CASSAIAGAGANVLTF TGTGCCAGTAGTGCCATTGCGGGCGCTGGGGCCAACGTCCTGACTTTC many TRBV19 . TRBJ2-6
CASSRAGQAFF TGTGCCAGCAGCCGCGCGGGCCAAGCTTTCTTT . TRBV11-2 . TRBJ1-1
CASTRTSGSDTQYF TGTGCCAGCACCAGGACTAGCGGGAGTGATACGCAGTATTTT . TRBV6-1 TRBD2 TRBJ2-3
CASTSGGVETQYF TGTGCCAGCACATCCGGAGGGGTAGAGACCCAGTACTTC few TRBV28 . TRBJ2-5
CASKEGGGTDTQYF TGTGCCAGCAAAGAGGGAGGGGGCACAGATACGCAGTATTTT many TRBV28 TRBD2 TRBJ2-3
CASSLNRGGYQPQHF TGTGCCAGCAGCTTAAACCGAGGGGGTTATCAGCCCCAGCATTTT many TRBV7-8 . TRBJ1-5
CASSDPPGSGSGIEQFF TGCGCCAGCAGTGACCCCCCGGGGAGCGGGAGTGGAATAGAGCAGTTCTTC many TRBV10-2 TRBD2 TRBJ2-1
CASSKPSGRAVAKNIQYF TGTGCCAGCAGCAAGCCTAGCGGGAGGGCCGTGGCCAAAAACATTCAGTACTTC many TRBV21-1 . TRBJ2-4
CASRLAGATDTQYF TGCGCCAGCAGACTAGCGGGGGCCACAGATACGCAGTATTTT many TRBV5-1 TRBD2 TRBJ2-3
CATMEETSGRGEQFF TGTGCCACCATGGAAGAGACTAGCGGGAGAGGAGAGCAGTTCTTC many TRBV15 TRBD2 TRBJ2-1
CASSFQDSTGELFF TGTGCCAGCAGTTTCCAGGACAGCACCGGGGAGCTGTTTTTT few TRBV12-3/TRBV12-4 . TRBJ2-2
CASSQVASEMYEQYF TGCGCCAGCAGCCAAGTTGCTAGCGAGATGTACGAGCAGTACTTC few TRBV4-1 . TRBJ2-7
CASSQMAGTSSTGELFF TGTGCCAGCAGCCAGATGGCCGGGACTAGCAGCACCGGGGAGCTGTTTTTT . TRBV4-2 TRBD2 TRBJ2-2
CASSPGTVAFF TGTGCCAGCAGCCCGGGGACAGTAGCTTTCTTT many TRBV7-6 TRBD1 TRBJ1-1
CASSFVERNTIYF TGTGCCAGCAGTTTTGTGGAACGAAACACCATATATTTT many TRBV28 . TRBJ1-3
CASSKAGTGAYEQYF TGTGCCAGCAGTAAGGCCGGGACAGGAGCCTACGAGCAGTACTTC . TRBV6-2/TRBV6-3 TRBD1 TRBJ2-7
CASSETSYEQYF TGTGCCAGCAGTGAGACAAGCTACGAGCAGTACTTC . TRBV25-1 . TRBJ2-7
CAISGTTLDTQYF TGTGCCATCAGTGGAACTACGTTAGATACGCAGTATTTT few TRBV10-3 . TRBJ2-3
CASSRGYEQYF TGTGCCAGCAGCCGGGGCTACGAGCAGTACTTC many TRBV27 . TRBJ2-7
CASTSQRTSRYSDTQYF TGCGCCAGCACTTCCCAACGGACTAGCAGATATTCAGATACGCAGTATTTT many TRBV5-1 TRBD2 TRBJ2-3
CACRWKTEAFF TGTGCCTGCCGTTGGAAAACTGAAGCTTTCTTT many TRBV30 . TRBJ1-1